This is a list of T cell receptor beta chains from one sample in a study of T cell responses to AZD1222 COVID-19 vaccine. TCRdb's table, derived via immunoSEQ multiplex PCR, lists solely in-frame clones and lacks some. The data contain some 150,000 clones, around nine tenths of them singletons. The specimen comprised peripheral blood, sampled on day 0 of AZD1222 vaccination. The receptors shown here come from an adult in good health. The conserved cysteine and the conserved F or W are not part of the CDR3 here. A D gene is named only where the DNA matches it firmly.

J: TRBJ2-5; V: TRBV24-1; D: .; CDR3: ATSDLTGSETQY
J: TRBJ2-3; V: TRBV7-2; D: .; CDR3: ASSLAIRDTQY
J: TRBJ1-6; V: TRBV7-9; D: .; CDR3: ASSLARGYRNSPLH
J: TRBJ1-6; V: TRBV5-4; D: TRBD1; CDR3: ASSLGPTGVSPLH
J: TRBJ1-4; V: TRBV20-1; D: TRBD1; CDR3: SASRGQKNEKLF
J: TRBJ1-5; V: TRBV2; D: TRBD1; CDR3: ASSEVRTGLSRH
J: TRBJ2-6; V: TRBV18; D: .; CDR3: ASSPLANSGANVLT
J: TRBJ2-3; V: TRBV7-2; D: TRBD2; CDR3: ASSLGGRSTDTQY
J: TRBJ2-2; V: TRBV5-6; D: .; CDR3: ASSQGNTGELF
J: TRBJ1-5; V: TRBV7-9; D: .; CDR3: ASSLMGVGQPQH
J: TRBJ2-3; V: TRBV14; D: TRBD1; CDR3: ASSPSRTGVTDTQY
J: TRBJ1-1; V: TRBV30; D: .; CDR3: AWSVLRVNTEAF
J: TRBJ1-5; V: TRBV18; D: .; CDR3: ASSPGAEQPQH
J: TRBJ1-5; V: TRBV28; D: .; CDR3: ASIAGANGPEQLQPQH
J: TRBJ1-4; V: TRBV19; D: TRBD1; CDR3: ASRGQATNEKLF
J: TRBJ1-6; V: TRBV15; D: .; CDR3: ATRRRTDNSPLH